Included here is one T cell receptor beta chain sequence, with context. Its antigen is unknown. CDR3 size: 13 residues. Germline V lookup: CDR1 DFQATT, CDR2 SNEGSKA (reference sequence). Trimming stripped 0 bases from V and 7 bases from J, with 10 bases between. Then a second PCR, running roughly 6 to 12 cycles, was carried out with a sample-barcoded 5' primer and a J-beta primer mix. Each TCR beta cDNA got a 12-nucleotide random molecular identifier. TCRdb called the 5' RACE reads again in MiXCR, with one record for every CDR3 protein. The sample includes 1.5 million to 2 million distinct CDR3 sequences, roughly 49% of them seen just once. Drawn from each donor were 9 to 10 milliliters of peripheral blood. This specimen comes from a study of blood T cells in healthy people across ages. Whole-study findings and limits: Observed TCR beta diversity showed a strong correlation with the percentage of naive T cells as measured by flow cytometry. More naive CD4+ cells and higher diversity were found in long-lived than in aged donors.

The specimen was blood. The chain has TRBV20-1 and TRBJ1-5; D is uncertain. The source of this sequence is a woman aged 40 to 50 in good health. The CDR3 region has the DNA TGCAGTGCTAGAGAACGCACGGCGCAGCCCCAGCATTTT. Amino acid sequence: CSARERTAQPQHF.